This TCR beta chain was identified in a study of T cell responses to AZD1222 COVID-19 vaccine (dated by TCRdb to about 2021). A note on the overall study: AZD1222 recipients whose second dose came at about 4 weeks and those whose second dose came at about 12 weeks were combined into one group, since spike-specific TCR depth and breadth did not differ between the two schedules. A total of 233 trial participants underwent TCR sequencing, of whom approximately 200 had received two doses of AZD1222 and about 26 had received two doses of the MenACWY control vaccine. Enrollment into the trials was organized by age into subgroups of 18-55, 56-69 and 70-plus years, and those subgroups contained approximately 150, 30 and 60 TCR-sequenced participants, respectively.

As concerns this clone: Its antigen remains undetermined. No much larger clonotype is one base removed from it; base qualities were not supplied.

The CDR3 regions of human TCRbeta chains were subjected to immunosequencing. In the authors' own workflow: TCRs in the repertoires were matched against a reference library of SARS-CoV-2-specific TCRs that had been generated with the MIRA antigen-specificity platform. Breadth was defined as the fraction of unique TCRs that were SARS-CoV-2-associated. Depth was defined as the fraction of total T cells that were SARS-CoV-2-associated. Using the MIRA data, each spike-specific TCR was mapped to the spike region that the TCR reacts to and placed in a CD4 or CD8 class. Log10-transformed breadth and depth values were compared by one-way ANOVA with Sidak's multiple comparisons tests. TCRdb provides this immuneACCESS table in a form limited to in-frame rearrangements. Some clones are lacking; in checked studies, under half of them reflect an unresolved V gene, and why the rest are absent is not known. V, J and clone size reflect that table, while D and trimming were determined from the DNA. This sample comprises about 86,000 clones, roughly 90% of them detected only once. 3% of the sample rests with the top ten.

Results the study describes overall, beyond this receptor: In the small 56-69-year group, the increase in depth fell short of significance, most likely because of low power. Only a handful of AZD1222 recipients were SARS-CoV-2 seropositive at baseline, limiting conclusions about previously exposed vaccinees. No day 14 peak-response samples were available, so repertoires were characterized only after the peak T cell response. The vaccine-associated CD4 TCRs covered the entire spike protein, and the dominant responses fell in regions 160-218 and 743-854. Most participants were white British and females outnumbered males, and the authors suggested that clonal diversity may have been underestimated. Reportedly, almost half of the unique spike-specific TCRs recognized epitopes lying outside the regions that are mutated in the B.1.351 and B.1.1.7 variants. Spike-specific TCR breadth and depth rose significantly after two AZD1222 doses compared with day 0 and with MenACWY recipients.

Read against the paper, the sample's time point label means: baseline before first vaccination. Samples from vaccinated people were obtained from the UK trials COV001 and COV002, which included a single-blind randomized controlled phase 2/3 trial of AZD1222 (ChAdOx1 nCoV-19) in healthy adults. For TCRbeta chain sequencing, PBMC samples from trial participants were taken at day 0 and at day 28 after the second dose. Material: peripheral blood, obtained on day 0 of AZD1222 vaccination. This receptor was obtained from an adult in good health.

The DNA sequence follows: TGTGCCAGCAGTTTACTCCCACTAGCGGGGGTAAGCTACGAGCAGTACTTC. This codes for CASSLLPLAGVSYEQYF. The V gene is TRBV27 and the J gene is TRBJ2-7, with 11 bases aligning to TRBD2. Taken from the germline V gene (reference sequence), the CDR1 and CDR2 loops are MNHEY and SMNVEV. The CDR3 covers 17 residues, taking in both the cysteine and the phenylalanine. The sequence is cut down to CDR3 DNA, 51 bases in frame from base 1. At the junction V is shortened by 2 bases and J by 3 bases; bases outside the gene matches: 9.